This T cell receptor beta chain was sequenced during a study of T cell repertoires in cytomegalovirus infection. Study overall: Through public TCR beta signatures, both CMV infection and matching HLA type were indicated.

The CDR3 consists of 14 residues. V lost 6 bases and J lost 2; bases outside the gene matches: 4. This clonotype was observed many times. Its antigen remains unidentified. General study results and limits: Dominating the ex vivo response were HLA-C-restricted CMV-specific TCR beta clonotypes.

TCRdb reprocessed the reads via MiXCR and lists one record per CDR3 protein. The table shows hundreds of thousands of distinct CDR3 sequences, with roughly 15% occurring only once. The specimen sequenced was PBMCs. The clonotype originates from a human donor in good health (CMV status not recorded). Some clones in this sample may be carry-over from other donors' samples. The chain couples TRBV12-3 or TRBV12-4 to TRBJ1-1; 9 bases are a match to TRBD1. The CDR3 DNA follows: TGTGCCAGCAGCTGGGACAGGGACAACACTGAAGCTTTCTTT. It translates to CASSWDRDNTEAFF.